The next 21 T cell receptor beta chains were all read from a single sample in a study of CD8 T cells in ankylosing spondylitis. TCRdb itself ran the 5' RACE reads through MiXCR, one entry per CDR3 protein. The sample lists roughly 130,000 distinct CDR3 sequences, around 9.7% occurring once. Sequenced input: blood, either unsorted or a sorted T cell fraction (not recorded which). These receptors came from a male donor with ankylosing spondylitis or in good health (not recorded which).

Regarding this clonotype: The germline gene is not matched at one end of the junction; a read error may be the cause. This rearrangement joins TRBV2 to TRBJ2-7; D is possibly TRBD1 (6 bases). Germline V CDR1 and CDR2: SNHLY, FYNNEI. The CDR3 sequence is 13 residues long. The CDR3: CASSVQGSYEHYF. CDR3 sequence (DNA): TGTGCCAGCAGTGTTCAGGGGAGCTACGAGCATTACTTC. The variable domain in full, with the rest retrieved from reference TRBV2 and TRBJ2-7, is EPEVTQTPSHQVTQMGQEVILRCVPISNHLYFYWYRQILGQKVEFLVSFYNNEISEKSEIFDDQFSVERPDGSNFTLKIRSTKLEDSAMYFCASSVQGSYEHYFGPGTRLTVT.

The chain combines TRBV6-5 with TRBJ2-5; TRBD1 is a possible D gene (5 bases). CDR1 is MNHEY, CDR2 SVGAGI, per germline. This CDR3 is 14 amino acids long. V was cut by 3 bases and J by 4 bases, with 12 bases left in between. The CDR3 loop is CASSYHSDRETQYF. CDR3 nucleotides: TGTGCCAGCAGTTATCACTCCGACAGAGAGACCCAGTACTTC.

This clonotype was observed many times. This chain connects TRBV20-1 to TRBJ2-1; TRBD1 matches at 7 bases. The germline V gene encodes CDR1 DFQATT and CDR2 SNEGSKA (reference sequence). This CDR3 region has 16 residues. V dropped 5 bases and J dropped 5; count of bases not matched to a gene: 15. The DNA for the CDR3 is TGCAGTGCTCCCCCCAGGGCCACAGGGGTCCACAATGAGCAGTTCTTC. Residues: CSAPPRATGVHNEQFF.

This clonotype has at least ten counts. The chain combines TRBV20-1 with TRBJ2-3; D uncertain. V lost 6 bases to trimming and J lost 1 base, with 11 bases between them. Germline assignment: CDR1 DFQATT and CDR2 SNEGSKA (reference sequence). The CDR3 is 13 residues long. CDR3 bases: TGCAGTGCCTTTAGACTCGGCACAGATACGCAGTATTTT. This translates into CSAFRLGTDTQYF.

The chain recombines TRBV7-2 with TRBJ2-5; D perhaps matches TRBD1 (5 bases). CDR3 size: 14 residues. Germline V lookup: CDR1 SGHTA, CDR2 FQGNSA. The V end lost 6 bases, the J end lost 5 bases, and 16 bases lay between the germline ends. The CDR3 reads CASRRAGSRETQYF. The CDR3 DNA sequence: TGTGCCAGCAGACGTGCAGGGTCACGGGAGACCCAGTACTTC.

The sample holds many counts of this clonotype. The genes are TRBV15 and TRBJ2-3, with D unresolved. V lost 0 bases and J 1 base, leaving 8 bases between the germline ends. This CDR3 comprises 15 residues. Germline lookup yields CDR1 LNHNV and CDR2 YYDKDF (reference sequence). The CDR3: CATSRDLEGTDTQYF. The CDR3 bases are TGTGCCACCAGCAGAGACTTAGAGGGCACAGATACGCAGTATTTT.

This chain links TRBV7-2 with TRBJ2-2; a possible D gene is TRBD1 (6 bases). V lost 1 base and J lost 1, with 10 bases in between. Germline V CDR1 and CDR2: SGHTA, FQGNSA. The CDR3 contains 16 residues. In DNA form, the CDR3 reads TGTGCCAGCAGCTTAGAGGGCAGGGGGAACACCGGGGAGCTGTTTTTT. It specifies CASSLEGRGNTGELFF.

This clonotype was counted at least ten times. This chain connects TRBV14 to TRBJ2-3; TRBD1 agrees at 8 bases. This CDR3 has 18 residues. V trimming: 1 base; J trimming: 5 bases; junction bases outside the gene matches: 14. In germline, CDR1 is SGHDN, CDR2 FVKESK. As DNA, the CDR3 is TGTGCCAGCAGCCAAGCACGTTATGGCAGGGGGCAGGAAGATACGCAGTATTTT. Its translation is CASSQARYGRGQEDTQYF.

This clonotype was observed many times. The J gene is TRBJ2-1, the V gene TRBV2; 7 bases are a match to TRBD2. The J segment lost 10 bases and the V segment lost 9 bases, leaving 18 bases of the junction unmatched. Germline V CDR1 and CDR2: SNHLY, FYNNEI. This CDR3 has 15 residues. The CDR3 loop reads CARKLLASGPKEQFF. DNA for the CDR3: TGTGCCAGAAAACTGCTGGCTAGCGGCCCCAAAGAGCAGTTCTTC. The entire variable domain, with the rest obtained from reference TRBV2 and TRBJ2-1, is as follows: EPEVTQTPSHQVTQMGQEVILRCVPISNHLYFYWYRQILGQKVEFLVSFYNNEISEKSEIFDDQFSVERPDGSNFTLKIRSTKLEDSAMYFCARKLLASGPKEQFFGPGTRLTVL.

Ten or more counts support this clonotype. The V and J genes are TRBV5-1 and TRBJ2-3, with unresolved D. Germline assignment: CDR1 SGHRS and CDR2 YFSETQ. This CDR3 comprises 16 residues. V was shortened by 0 bases and J by 6 bases, with 17 bases between the two germline ends. In DNA, the CDR3 is TGCGCCAGCAGCTTGGGGGCACTAATGGTCCCGGATACGCAGTATTTT. It yields the protein CASSLGALMVPDTQYF.

This clonotype has more than one count but fewer than ten. The chain combines TRBV7-2 with TRBJ2-5; D possibly corresponds to TRBD2 (6 bases). CDR1 is SGHTA, CDR2 FQGNSA, per germline. CDR3 length equals 15 residues. Trimming removed 5 bases at V and 0 bases at J, with 13 bases between. The CDR3 DNA follows: TGTGCCAGCAGCCCGGTACGCGGGAACCAAGAGACCCAGTACTTC. This encodes CASSPVRGNQETQYF.

This clonotype occurred once. V is TRBV20-1 and J is TRBJ2-2; D remains unclear. The CDR3 is made up of 14 amino acids. V was shortened by 0 bases and J by 2 bases, with 7 bases between the two germline ends. Germline values: CDR1 DFQATT, CDR2 SNEGSKA (reference sequence). The CDR3 is CSAREWANTGELFF. In nucleotides, the CDR3 is TGCAGTGCTAGAGAATGGGCAAACACCGGGGAGCTGTTTTTT.

This clonotype was seen a handful of times. This chain links TRBV29-1 with TRBJ2-3; D call uncertain. Between the trimmed V and J ends, which lost 5 bases and 2 bases, there was a span of 11 bases. CDR3 length equals 13 residues. The germline gives CDR1 SQVTM, CDR2 ANQGSEA. The CDR3 here is CSVRALITDTQYF. CDR3 nucleotides: TGCAGCGTTAGAGCGTTGATCACAGATACGCAGTATTTT.

The rearrangement links TRBV30 to TRBJ1-5; unclear D gene. This CDR3 is 12 amino acids long. CDR1 is GTSNPN, CDR2 SVGIG, per germline (reference sequence). V was trimmed by 5 bases and J by 7 bases, leaving 12 bases between them. As DNA, the CDR3 is TGTGCCTGGGCAAGCACCGGACAGCCCCAGCATTTT. As protein: CAWASTGQPQHF.

This clonotype was observed many times. The chain recombines TRBV7-2 with TRBJ2-2; no firm D call. The V end was cut by 3 bases, the J end by 7 bases, with 12 bases between. Germline V CDR1 and CDR2: SGHTA, FQGNSA. CDR3 size: 14 residues. The CDR3 DNA follows: TGTGCCAGCAGCTTCGGCTGGGGATTCGGGGAGCTGTTTTTT. Protein product: CASSFGWGFGELFF.

The gene calls are TRBV7-2 and TRBJ2-3; 10 nucleotides line up with TRBD2. V lost 7 bases, J lost 7 bases, and 11 bases stayed unmatched. CDR3 length: 15 residues. Looked up from germline, CDR1 is SGHTA and CDR2 is FQGNSA. The CDR3 protein is CASKRAGGPTHTQYF. CDR3 coding DNA: TGTGCCAGCAAAAGAGCGGGAGGGCCGACACATACGCAGTATTTT.

This clonotype was recorded many times. The chain carries TRBV5-1 and TRBJ2-1, with D maybe TRBD2 (6 bases). This CDR3 spans 12 amino acids. CDR1 SGHRS and CDR2 YFSETQ come from the germline V gene. Trimming stripped 6 bases from V and 9 bases from J, with 13 bases between. The CDR3 region is CASISNGGEQFF. In nucleotides, the CDR3 is TGCGCCAGCATATCCAACGGGGGTGAGCAGTTCTTC.

The chain joins TRBV5-1 to TRBJ2-1, with no clear D. V lost 4 bases and J 6 bases, leaving 8 bases between the germline ends. Germline-derived CDR1 and CDR2 are SGHRS and YFSETQ. This CDR3 is built from 12 residues. In DNA form, the CDR3 reads TGCGCCAGCAGCCTACAGTTCAATGAGCAGTTCTTC. Translation: CASSLQFNEQFF. Based on the CDR3 plus reference TRBV5-1 and TRBJ2-1, the full variable domain is KAGVTQTPRYLIKTRGQQVTLSCSPISGHRSVSWYQQTPGQGLQFLFEYFSETQRNKGNFPGRFSGRQFSNSRSEMNVSTLELGDSALYLCASSLQFNEQFFGPGTRLTVL.

The chain couples TRBV7-2 to TRBJ2-1, with 9 bases fitting TRBD2. Looked up from germline, CDR1 is SGHTA and CDR2 is FQGNSA. The V gene end was trimmed by 1 base and the J gene end by 3 bases; junction bases not matched to a gene: 4. CDR3 length: 16 residues. The DNA for the CDR3 is TGTGCCAGCAGCTTAGTAGCGGGAGTGGTCTACAATGAGCAGTTCTTC. Encoded protein: CASSLVAGVVYNEQFF.

This clonotype was observed a handful of times. V gene TRBV15 combines with J gene TRBJ2-1; the match to TRBD1 covers 10 bases. This CDR3 comprises 15 residues. CDR1 LNHNV and CDR2 YYDKDF come from the germline V gene (reference sequence). Trimming at V came to 3 bases and at J to 6 bases, leaving 5 bases not matched to a gene. CDR3 protein: CATSRYGTGANEQFF. DNA for the CDR3: TGTGCCACCAGCAGGTACGGGACAGGGGCCAATGAGCAGTTCTTC.

This clonotype was detected many times. The genes are TRBV12-3 or TRBV12-4 and TRBJ2-3, with 7 bases matching TRBD2. CDR3 length equals 14 residues. V lost 2 bases, J lost 1 base, and 0 bases stayed unmatched. CDR3 sequence reads: CASSLLAGTDTQYF. CDR3 DNA: TGTGCCAGCAGTTTACTAGCGGGCACAGATACGCAGTATTTT.